What follows is one TCR beta chain and its context. Repertoires were generated with immunoSEQ multiplex PCR, while TCRdb's copy carries only in-frame clones and drops some. The sample contains 250,000 to 300,000 clones, around nine tenths of which appear only once. The V gene lost 6 bases and the J gene lost 7 bases, with 12 bases spanning the gap. The CDR3 is 12 residues long. From germline, CDR1 is MNHEY and CDR2 SVGAGI. The record originates from a study of blood T cell repertoires in COVID-19. The sequence came from a woman aged 25 to 39 with COVID-19, enrolled during active disease. The sample consisted of peripheral blood. The chain employs TRBV6-5 and TRBJ1-2; D may be TRBD1 (6 bases). The CDR3 coding sequence is TGTGCCAGCAGAAACAGGGTTGGTGGCTACACCTTC. Translation gives CASRNRVGGYTF.